The 17 T cell receptor beta chains reported below all come from one sample, sequenced in a study of T cells in localized non-small cell lung cancer. Assay used: immunoSEQ multiplex PCR; TCRdb lists only in-frame clones, some missing. The sample holds some 72,000 clones, around four fifths seen once. This specimen was peripheral blood, taken before any cancer treatment. These receptors originate from a man between 40 and 75 years old with stage I lung adenocarcinoma.

The V call is TRBV7-2, the J call TRBJ1-4; tentative D call: TRBD1 (6 bases). The CDR3 length is 14 residues. Germline V CDR1 and CDR2: SGHTA, FQGNSA. V gave up 3 bases and J gave up 10 bases, with 15 bases separating them. The chain's CDR3 is CASSFRPDSGKLFF. The CDR3 DNA reads as TGTGCCAGCAGCTTCCGCCCGGACAGTGGAAAACTGTTTTTT.

CDR3 sequence reads: CASSSGQGRGGYTF. In DNA form, the CDR3 reads TGTGCCAGCAGTTCGGGACAGGGGAGAGGTGGCTACACCTTC. The V and J genes are TRBV27 and TRBJ1-2, with TRBD1 matching over 10 bases. Germline V gives CDR1 MNHEY, CDR2 SMNVEV (reference sequence). The CDR3 is 14 amino acids. J was trimmed by 7 bases and V by 4 bases; bases with no gene match: 6.

This clone was recorded only once. The rearrangement joins TRBV5-1 to TRBJ2-1, with D perhaps matching TRBD2 (6 bases). The CDR3 runs 16 residues. V gave up 3 bases and J gave up 2 bases, with 15 bases separating them. Germline CDR1 reads SGHRS; CDR2 reads YFSETQ. The CDR3 nucleotides read TGCGCCAGCAGCTCTGGGCTTGGAGGGGCCTACAATGAGCAGTTCTTC. Translation: CASSSGLGGAYNEQFF. Full variable domain (missing parts from reference TRBV5-1 and TRBJ2-1): KAGVTQTPRYLIKTRGQQVTLSCSPISGHRSVSWYQQTPGQGLQFLFEYFSETQRNKGNFPGRFSGRQFSNSRSEMNVSTLELGDSALYLCASSSGLGGAYNEQFFGPGTRLTVL.

Only one count was recorded for this clone. Here the CDR3 reads CASSLPDRGRIYEQYF. CDR3 sequence (DNA): TGTGCCAGCAGCCTCCCCGACAGGGGGCGCATCTACGAGCAGTACTTC. The chain employs TRBV7-2 and TRBJ2-7, with TRBD1 matching over 10 bases. Per the germline V gene, CDR1 is SGHTA and CDR2 is FQGNSA. The CDR3 sequence is 16 residues long. V was clipped by 5 bases and J by 3 bases; unmatched bases: 10.

The chain links TRBV7-6 to TRBJ1-2; TRBD1 aligns across 9 bases. The CDR3 has 16 amino acids. In germline, CDR1 is SGHVS, CDR2 FNYEAQ. After removal of 5 bases from V and 7 bases from J, the junction contained 14 bases not matched to a gene. The CDR3 spells CASSPRAGQGHSGYTF. The CDR3 nucleotides read TGTGCCAGCAGCCCCCGGGCGGGACAGGGCCACAGTGGCTACACCTTC.

The chain uses TRBV11-2 and TRBJ2-1; 9 bases align to TRBD2. The germline V gene encodes CDR1 SGHAT and CDR2 FQNNGV. CDR3 length: 16 amino acids. The V segment lost 5 bases and the J segment 7 bases; nucleotides outside the gene matches: 12. CDR3 in amino acids: CASSAWGGRAGNEQFF. In nucleotides, the CDR3 is TGTGCCAGCAGCGCCTGGGGCGGGAGGGCCGGGAATGAGCAGTTCTTC.

In DNA form, the CDR3 reads TGTGCCAGCTCACAGTTTCCGCTAGCGAATCAAGAGACCCAGTACTTC. This sequence encodes CASSQFPLANQETQYF. The chain is built from TRBV18 and TRBJ2-5, with a tentative D call TRBD2 (6 bases). With 4 bases removed from V and 2 bases from J, the gap between germline ends came to 17 bases. The CDR3 loop spans 16 amino acids. Germline V gene sequence: CDR1 KGHSH, CDR2 LQKENI.

The genes are TRBV25-1 and TRBJ2-2, with 7 bases lining up with TRBD1. The CDR3 totals 16 residues. Germline V gene lookup returns CDR1 MGHDK and CDR2 SYGVNS. J was trimmed by 8 bases and V by 10 bases; bases with no gene match: 19. The CDR3 DNA sequence: TGTGCCACCCGGGCGACGCCCGGGACAGAAGAAGGGGAGCTGTTTTTT. This codes for CATRATPGTEEGELFF. Full variable domain (remainder filled in from reference TRBV25-1 and TRBJ2-2): EADIYQTPRYLVIGTGKKITLECSQTMGHDKMYWYQQDPGMELHLIHYSYGVNSTEKGDLSSESTVSRIRTEHFPLTLESARPSHTSQYLCATRATPGTEEGELFFGEGSRLTVL.

The chain is built from TRBV5-4 and TRBJ2-3, with TRBD2 identical over 10 bases. This CDR3 has 16 residues. With V trimmed by 3 bases and J by 6 bases, 10 bases remained unmatched. CDR1 is SGHNT, CDR2 YYREEE, per germline (reference sequence). In DNA form, the CDR3 reads TGTGCCAGCAGCTCCACTAGCGGGGTGCGTGGGGATACGCAGTATTTT. Its protein is CASSSTSGVRGDTQYF.

The chain has TRBV29-1 and TRBJ1-1; TRBD1 is a possible D gene (5 bases). Germline V gene lookup returns CDR1 SQVTM and CDR2 ANQGSEA. The CDR3 is made up of 14 amino acids. The V and J ends lost 2 bases and 3 bases respectively, with 13 bases between them. The CDR3 sequence is CSVESREPDTEAFF. In nucleotides, the CDR3 is TGCAGCGTTGAATCCAGGGAGCCGGACACTGAAGCTTTCTTT.

The chain combines TRBV19 with TRBJ1-4; D not resolved. The germline V gene encodes CDR1 LNHDA and CDR2 SQIVND (reference sequence). CDR3 length: 14 amino acids. Deletions cut 5 bases from V and 5 bases from J, with 12 bases between. The CDR3 region is CASSHPRGNEKLFF. In DNA form, the CDR3 reads TGTGCCAGTAGTCACCCCCGAGGGAATGAAAAACTGTTTTTT. Variable domain in full (rest from reference TRBV19 and TRBJ1-4): DGGITQSPKYLFRKEGQNVTLSCEQNLNHDAMYWYRQDPGQGLRLIYYSQIVNDFQKGDIAEGYSVSREKKESFPLTVTSAQKNPTAFYLCASSHPRGNEKLFFGSGTQLSVL.

The chain links TRBV11-3 to TRBJ2-3; no clear D. Germline V CDR1 and CDR2: SGHNT, YENEEA. The germline V and J ends were trimmed by 3 bases and 6 bases, with 10 bases remaining between them. The length of the CDR3 is 13 residues. The CDR3 DNA reads TGTGCCAGCAGCTTTTCTGGTAGTGATACGCAGTATTTT. Translating it yields CASSFSGSDTQYF.

The genes are TRBV4-1 and TRBJ2-7, with TRBD1 identical over 11 bases. The V segment lost 4 bases and the J segment 7 bases; nucleotides outside the gene matches: 6. Germline loops: CDR1 MGHRA, CDR2 YSYEKL. The CDR3 is 14 residues long. CDR3 amino acids: CASSRDRGGLEQYF. The CDR3 nucleotides read TGCGCCAGCAGCCGGGACAGGGGGGGTTTAGAGCAGTACTTC.

V is TRBV20-1 and J is TRBJ2-5; D might be TRBD1 (5 bases). This CDR3 contains 11 residues. The germline V gene has CDR1 DFQATT and CDR2 SNEGSKA (reference sequence). Trimming stripped 5 bases from V and 10 bases from J, with 14 bases between. The CDR3 spells CSALREKDQYF. In nucleotides, the CDR3 is TGCAGTGCTCTCAGGGAAAAGGACCAGTACTTC.

This chain uses TRBV30 with TRBJ1-1; the D gene is possibly TRBD1 (5 bases). The CDR3 has 15 amino acids. Germline V CDR1 and CDR2: GTSNPN, SVGIG (reference sequence). The V end lost 4 bases, the J end lost 0 bases, and 15 bases lay between the germline ends. CDR3 region: CAWNRETAMNTEAFF. CDR3 sequence (DNA): TGTGCCTGGAATCGAGAGACAGCAATGAACACTGAAGCTTTCTTT.

The genes are TRBV7-2 and TRBJ2-3, with a tentative D call TRBD1 (6 bases). Trimming stripped 4 bases from V and 2 bases from J, with 13 bases between. The CDR3 runs to 15 residues. CDR1 is SGHTA and CDR2 is FQGNSA in the germline V gene. Written as DNA, the CDR3 is TGTGCCAGCAGCTCCCGGGACAAGTACACAGATACGCAGTATTTT. Its translation is CASSSRDKYTDTQYF.

The rearrangement joins TRBV19 to TRBJ2-7, with 7 bases fitting TRBD1. The V and J ends lost 5 bases and 4 bases, in that order; junction bases with no gene match: 8. The CDR3 is 14 amino acids. Germline CDR1 is LNHDA and CDR2 is SQIVND (reference sequence). CDR3 DNA sequence: TGTGCCAGTAGTGTCGATAGGGGGCAGTACGAGCAGTACTTC. Protein sequence: CASSVDRGQYEQYF.